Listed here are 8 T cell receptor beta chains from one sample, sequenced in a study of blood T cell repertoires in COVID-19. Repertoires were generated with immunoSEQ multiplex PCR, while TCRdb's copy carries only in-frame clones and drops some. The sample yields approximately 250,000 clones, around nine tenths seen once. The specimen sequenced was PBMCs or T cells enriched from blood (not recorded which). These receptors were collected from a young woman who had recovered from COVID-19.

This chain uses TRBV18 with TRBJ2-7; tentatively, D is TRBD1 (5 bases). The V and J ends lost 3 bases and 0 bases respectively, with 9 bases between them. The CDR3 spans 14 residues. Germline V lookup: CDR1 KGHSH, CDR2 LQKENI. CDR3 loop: CASSPDILSYEQYF. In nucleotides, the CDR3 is TGTGCCAGCTCACCGGACATACTCTCCTACGAGCAGTACTTC.

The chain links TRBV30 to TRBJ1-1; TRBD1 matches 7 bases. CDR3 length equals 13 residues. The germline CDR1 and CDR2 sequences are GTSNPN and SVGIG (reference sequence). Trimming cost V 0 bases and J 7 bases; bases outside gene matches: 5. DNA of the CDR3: TGTGCCTGGAGTGTACACGGGACAGTTGAAGCTTTCTTT. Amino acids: CAWSVHGTVEAFF.

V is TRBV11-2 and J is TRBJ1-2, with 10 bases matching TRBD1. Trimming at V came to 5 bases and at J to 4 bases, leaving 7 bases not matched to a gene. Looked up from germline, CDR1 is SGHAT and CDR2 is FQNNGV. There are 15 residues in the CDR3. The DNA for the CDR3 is TGTGCCAGCAGCCCAGGGACAGGGGCGATCTATGGCTACACCTTC. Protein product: CASSPGTGAIYGYTF.

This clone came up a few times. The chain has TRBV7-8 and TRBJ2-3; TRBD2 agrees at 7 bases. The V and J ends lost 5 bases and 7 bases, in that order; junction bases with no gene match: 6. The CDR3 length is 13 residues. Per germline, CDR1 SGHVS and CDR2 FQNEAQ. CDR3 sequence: CASSPRTSYTQYF. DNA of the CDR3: TGTGCCAGCAGCCCGAGGACTAGTTATACGCAGTATTTT.

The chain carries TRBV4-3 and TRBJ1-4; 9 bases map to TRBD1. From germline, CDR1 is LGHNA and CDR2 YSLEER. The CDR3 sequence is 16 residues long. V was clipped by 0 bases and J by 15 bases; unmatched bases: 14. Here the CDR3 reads CASSQEVGDRGGTMFF. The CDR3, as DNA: TGCGCCAGCAGCCAAGAGGTCGGAGACAGGGGGGGAACAATGTTTTTT.

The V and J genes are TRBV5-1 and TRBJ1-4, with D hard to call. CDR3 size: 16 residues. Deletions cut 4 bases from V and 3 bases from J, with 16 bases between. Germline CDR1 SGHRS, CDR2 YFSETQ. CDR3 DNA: TGCGCCAGCAGCAAAGCCGACAACCCGGCTAATGAAAAACTGTTTTTT. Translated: CASSKADNPANEKLFF.

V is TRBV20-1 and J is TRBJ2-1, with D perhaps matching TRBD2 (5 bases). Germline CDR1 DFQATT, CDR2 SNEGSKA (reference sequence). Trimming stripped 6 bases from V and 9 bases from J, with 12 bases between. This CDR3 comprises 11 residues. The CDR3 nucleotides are TGCAGTGCCGAACGGGATGGTGAGCAGTTCTTC. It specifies CSAERDGEQFF.

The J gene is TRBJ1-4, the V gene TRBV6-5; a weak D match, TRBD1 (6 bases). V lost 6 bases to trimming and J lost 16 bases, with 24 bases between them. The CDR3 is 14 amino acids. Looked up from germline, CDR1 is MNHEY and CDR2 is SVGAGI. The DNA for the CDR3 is TGTGCCAGCAGCGGCACCCGGGCAACAGGGTATGAGTTTTTT. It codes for CASSGTRATGYEFF.